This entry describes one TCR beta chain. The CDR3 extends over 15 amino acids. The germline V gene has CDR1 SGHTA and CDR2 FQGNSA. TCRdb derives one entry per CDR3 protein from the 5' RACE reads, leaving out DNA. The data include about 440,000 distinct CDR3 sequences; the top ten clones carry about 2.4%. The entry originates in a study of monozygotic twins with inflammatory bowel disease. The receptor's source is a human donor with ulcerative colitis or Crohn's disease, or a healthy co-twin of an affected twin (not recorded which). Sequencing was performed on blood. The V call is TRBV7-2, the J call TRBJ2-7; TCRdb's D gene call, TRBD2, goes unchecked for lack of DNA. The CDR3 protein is CASSPIAGGRHEQYF.